The clone carrying this TCR beta chain was detected a few times. Trimming took off 5 bases at V and 5 bases at J, with 12 bases between the two ends. This CDR3 has 13 residues. Germline V gives CDR1 SGHTA, CDR2 FQGNSA. The data are from a study of blood T cell repertoires in COVID-19. Across the study: Italy, Spain and the United States were the sources of the convalescent and acute COVID-19 samples. Sample material is recorded as cDNA or gDNA derived from T cells, B-cell-depleted T cells, or PBMCs.

Original analysis: Nucleated cell counts were estimated from reference gene primer amplification. TCRdb's copy holds only in-frame clones and misses some; the assay was immunoSEQ multiplex PCR. That table supplies the V and J calls and clone size; D and trimming were determined from the DNA. In the table there are roughly 57,000 clones, around 79% of which are singletons. The TCR sequence derives from a man aged 55 to 70 with acute or convalescent COVID-19. The V call is TRBV7-2, the J call TRBJ1-2; D perhaps matches TRBD1 (5 bases). Sequencing was performed on peripheral blood. The CDR3 region has the DNA TGTGCCAGCAGCCTTGGACAAGATTATGGCTACACCTTC. It yields the protein CASSLGQDYGYTF.